The 23 T cell receptor beta chains listed next were all sequenced from one sample in a study of beta chain features in type 1 diabetes (dated by TCRdb to between 2017 and 2018). The method behind the library was the immunoSEQ multiplex PCR assay. All of the isolated RNA was reverse transcribed with the High Capacity cDNA Reverse Transcription Kit, so expressed TCRB transcripts were sequenced. Drawn from immuneACCESS, this table holds only the in-frame rearrangements with V and J called that TCRdb kept. Clones are partly lost; checked studies trace under half to an unresolved V gene and leave the rest unexplained. The sample table shows fewer than 250,000 clones, and roughly 70% are seen once. Around 0.05% of the sample lies in the top ten. Sequenced: naive CD4+ T cells from blood. The sample's cell subset or site label, decoded: true naive CD4+ T cells. The receptor source for this set is a man aged 25 to 45 in good health.

The rearrangement joins TRBV5-4 to TRBJ2-7; possibly TRBD1 for D (6 bases). This CDR3 region has 14 residues. Germline V gives CDR1 SGHNT, CDR2 YYREEE (reference sequence). Trimming left V 4 bases short and J 5 bases short, with 16 bases between. The CDR3 sequence is CASSIIHRDHEQYF. CDR3 nucleotide sequence: TGTGCCAGCAGCATCATTCACAGGGACCACGAGCAGTACTTC.

This clone was counted a few times. The chain employs TRBV20-1 and TRBJ2-5; D not resolved. There are 10 residues in the CDR3. CDR1 DFQATT and CDR2 SNEGSKA come from the germline V gene (reference sequence). The germline V and J ends were trimmed by 1 base and 4 bases, with 1 base remaining between them. This CDR3 reads CSARVETQYF. CDR3 DNA sequence: TGCAGTGCTAGAGTAGAGACCCAGTACTTC.

The rearrangement joins TRBV28 to TRBJ2-7, with D maybe TRBD2 (6 bases). Between the trimmed V and J ends, which lost 4 bases and 0 bases, there was a span of 13 bases. Germline lookup yields CDR1 MDHEN and CDR2 SYDVKM. The CDR3 contains 15 residues. The CDR3 DNA is TGTGCCAGCAGTTCCGGGACTTTGAGCTCCTACGAGCAGTACTTC. It specifies CASSSGTLSSYEQYF. The full variable domain, its missing parts supplied by reference TRBV28 and TRBJ2-7, is DVKVTQSSRYLVKRTGEKVFLECVQDMDHENMFWYRQDPGLGLRLIYFSYDVKMKEKGDIPEGYSVSREKKERFSLILESASTNQTSMYLCASSSGTLSSYEQYFGPGTRLTVT.

This chain connects TRBV7-9 to TRBJ2-1, with 8 positions matching TRBD1. J gave up 5 bases and V 6 bases, and 9 bases lay outside the gene matches. Germline CDR1 is SEHNR and CDR2 is FQNEAQ (reference sequence). There are 15 residues in the CDR3. As DNA, the CDR3 is TGTGCCAGCAGTTCCGCAGGGGGCACCCACAATGAGCAGTTCTTC. Translating gives CASSSAGGTHNEQFF.

The CDR3 nucleotides read TGTGCCAGCAGTTATAGGGACAGGGGATCCTACGAGCAGTACTTC. Amino acid sequence: CASSYRDRGSYEQYF. V gene TRBV6-5 combines with J gene TRBJ2-7; 10 bases map to TRBD1. The J segment lost 1 base and the V segment lost 3 bases, leaving 3 bases of the junction unmatched. CDR1 and CDR2 from the germline V gene are MNHEY and SVGAGI. CDR3 size: 15 residues.

The chain joins TRBV10-2 to TRBJ2-7; tentatively, D is TRBD2 (6 bases). This CDR3 contains 14 residues. The V gene's germline CDR1 is WSHSY and CDR2 SAAADI. Trimming left V 3 bases short and J 0 bases short, with 9 bases between. The CDR3 loop is CASSDASDSYEQYF. In nucleotides, the CDR3 is TGCGCCAGCAGTGATGCTAGCGACTCCTACGAGCAGTACTTC.

The J gene is TRBJ1-1, the V gene TRBV7-9; no clear D. CDR1 is SEHNR and CDR2 is FQNEAQ in the germline V gene (reference sequence). The CDR3 is 15 residues long. V was trimmed by 0 bases and J by 7 bases, leaving 15 bases between them. The CDR3 is CASSLAKARQIEAFF. The CDR3 DNA reads as TGTGCCAGCAGCTTAGCGAAGGCCCGGCAAATTGAAGCTTTCTTT. The entire variable domain, with the rest obtained from reference TRBV7-9 and TRBJ1-1, is as follows: DTGVSQNPRHKITKRGQNVTFRCDPISEHNRLYWYRQTLGQGPEFLTYFQNEAQLEKSRLLSDRFSAERPKGSFSTLEIQRTEQGDSAMYLCASSLAKARQIEAFFGQGTRLTVV.

The chain combines TRBV30 with TRBJ2-1; TRBD1 matches 8 bases. Germline-derived CDR1 and CDR2 are GTSNPN and SVGIG (reference sequence). This CDR3 comprises 13 residues. Germline trimming cut 5 bases from V and 2 bases from J; bases unmatched to any gene: 2. CDR3 DNA: TGTGCCTGGGCAGGGGGCCCCTACAATGAGCAGTTCTTC. As protein: CAWAGGPYNEQFF.

The chain employs TRBV10-3 and TRBJ1-4; D might be TRBD1 (6 bases). Germline V gene data show CDR1 as ENHRY and CDR2 as SYGVKD. The CDR3 is made up of 13 amino acids. Trimming pared 3 bases from V and 8 bases from J, leaving 10 bases between. The CDR3 nucleotides read TGTGCCATCAGTGAAGTGGACAGAGAAAAACTGTTTTTT. The encoded protein is CAISEVDREKLFF.

The chain combines TRBV25-1 with TRBJ2-5; TRBD1 matches at 9 bases. Germline values: CDR1 MGHDK, CDR2 SYGVNS. This CDR3 has 15 amino acids. The junction had 8 bases not matched to a gene; V was cut back by 6 bases and J by 3 bases. CDR3 nucleotides: TGTGCCAGCAGAAGACAGGGGGATGGGAAAGAGACCCAGTACTTC. The encoded protein is CASRRQGDGKETQYF.

The rearrangement joins TRBV4-1 to TRBJ2-5; D not certain. The CDR3 is made up of 13 amino acids. V lost 2 bases to trimming and J lost 4 bases, with 8 bases between them. Per germline, CDR1 MGHRA and CDR2 YSYEKL. CDR3 nucleotides: TGCGCCAGCAGCCAAAGGTCGGGAGAGACCCAGTACTTC. Protein product: CASSQRSGETQYF.

This chain connects TRBV7-2 to TRBJ2-3, with D possibly called TRBD1 or TRBD2 (5 bases each). CDR1 is SGHTA and CDR2 is FQGNSA in the germline V gene. V was shortened by 4 bases and J by 10 bases, with 9 bases between the two germline ends. The CDR3 runs to 11 residues. The CDR3 DNA is TGTGCCAGCAGCTCGCTGGGACCGCAGTATTTT. This gives the protein CASSSLGPQYF.

This clone was seen more than once but under ten times. The DNA for the CDR3 is TGTGCCAGCAGCGTAGCTCGACTTGGAGGGACCCAGTACTTC. Its translation is CASSVARLGGTQYF. The chain links TRBV9 to TRBJ2-5; a possible D gene is TRBD2 (5 bases). Germline lookup yields CDR1 SGDLS and CDR2 YYNGEE. The CDR3 covers 14 residues. V was pared by 0 bases and J by 7 bases, with 13 bases between.

Comment on this clone: This CDR3 is also generated by other DNA sequences in the sample. The chain combines TRBV29-1 with TRBJ2-5, with D unclear. Per the germline V gene, CDR1 is SQVTM and CDR2 is ANQGSEA. The V and J ends lost 4 bases and 5 bases respectively, with 11 bases between them. The CDR3 has 12 residues. This CDR3 reads CSVGARGETQYF. The DNA for the CDR3 is TGCAGCGTTGGGGCCCGTGGGGAGACCCAGTACTTC.

V gene TRBV18 combines with J gene TRBJ2-1, with 9 bases aligning to TRBD1. Germline trimming cut 5 bases from V and 7 bases from J; bases unmatched to any gene: 9. The length of the CDR3 is 15 residues. Germline values: CDR1 KGHSH, CDR2 LQKENI. CDR3 DNA: TGTGCCAGCTCATCTGGGACAGGGAAGGGAAATGAGCAGTTCTTC. Translation: CASSSGTGKGNEQFF.

V gene TRBV27 combines with J gene TRBJ2-5; D gene uncertain. The V gene lost 6 bases and the J gene lost 5 bases, with 16 bases spanning the gap. The CDR3 totals 14 residues. Germline values: CDR1 MNHEY, CDR2 SMNVEV (reference sequence). In DNA, the CDR3 is TGTGCCAGCAGCGAGGCCCTAATCAGGGAGACCCAGTACTTC. It translates to CASSEALIRETQYF.

V usage is TRBV2 and J usage is TRBJ2-5, with D perhaps matching TRBD1 (6 bases). Germline CDR1 reads SNHLY; CDR2 reads FYNNEI. The CDR3 consists of 12 residues. With 4 bases removed from V and 4 bases from J, the gap between germline ends came to 7 bases. The CDR3 DNA follows: TGTGCCAGCAGTGCACAGGGAGAGACCCAGTACTTC. It is translated as CASSAQGETQYF.

This clone was counted only a few times. The chain employs TRBV10-3 and TRBJ2-7; 7 bases line up with TRBD1. There are 15 residues in the CDR3. Losses at the gene ends were 2 bases for V and 2 bases for J; bases not matched to a gene: 6. CDR1 and CDR2 (germline): ENHRY, SYGVKD. CDR3 sequence reads: CAISEPRGQPYEQYF. The DNA of the CDR3 is TGTGCCATCAGTGAGCCCCGGGGACAGCCCTACGAGCAGTACTTC.

This clone was counted only a few times. This chain links TRBV29-1 with TRBJ2-3; tentative D call: TRBD2 (7 bases). Germline V gives CDR1 SQVTM, CDR2 ANQGSEA. V lost 3 bases to trimming and J lost 6 bases, with 13 bases between them. This CDR3 comprises 13 residues. Here the CDR3 reads CSVDGGAGDTQYF. DNA of the CDR3: TGCAGCGTTGATGGGGGGGCCGGGGATACGCAGTATTTT.

V gene TRBV30 combines with J gene TRBJ2-1; 12 nucleotides align to TRBD2. The V gene's germline CDR1 is GTSNPN and CDR2 SVGIG (reference sequence). The CDR3 covers 13 residues. V was pared by 1 base and J by 8 bases, with 0 bases of the junction left unmatched. CDR3 residues: CAWSGLAGDEQFF. CDR3 sequence (DNA): TGTGCCTGGAGTGGACTAGCGGGAGATGAGCAGTTCTTC. The entire variable domain, with the rest obtained from reference TRBV30 and TRBJ2-1, is as follows: SQTIHQWPATLVQPVGSPLSLECTVEGTSNPNLYWYRQAAGRGLQLLFYSVGIGQISSEVPQNLSASRPQDRQFILSSKKLLLSDSGFYLCAWSGLAGDEQFFGPGTRLTVL.

This clone turned up a few times. This same CDR3 is encoded by further DNA sequences in the sample. This chain links TRBV30 with TRBJ2-2, with D hard to call. Germline CDR1 and CDR2: GTSNPN and SVGIG (reference sequence). CDR3 length: 11 residues. Trimming shortened V by 3 bases and J by 6 bases, and 5 bases separated the two germline ends. CDR3 in DNA: TGTGCCTGGAGCCGGTCCGGGGAGCTGTTTTTT. This gives the protein CAWSRSGELFF. The complete variable domain, with remaining parts taken from reference TRBV30 and TRBJ2-2, reads SQTIHQWPATLVQPVGSPLSLECTVEGTSNPNLYWYRQAAGRGLQLLFYSVGIGQISSEVPQNLSASRPQDRQFILSSKKLLLSDSGFYLCAWSRSGELFFGEGSRLTVL.

This clone turned up a few times. The gene calls are TRBV30 and TRBJ1-1; 7 bases are shared with TRBD1. Looked up from germline, CDR1 is GTSNPN and CDR2 is SVGIG (reference sequence). After removal of 5 bases from V and 4 bases from J, the junction contained 4 bases not matched to a gene. There are 12 residues in the CDR3. CDR3 DNA sequence: TGTGCCTGGGCCGGGACAGCCACTGAAGCTTTCTTT. As protein: CAWAGTATEAFF.

This chain joins TRBV15 and TRBJ2-1; D might be TRBD1 or TRBD2, each matching 5 bases. The CDR3 has 15 residues. CDR1 is LNHNV, CDR2 YYDKDF, per germline (reference sequence). Trimming removed 0 bases from V and 4 bases from J, with 10 bases in between. The CDR3 DNA reads as TGTGCCACCAGCAGAGAGGGGGTTCGGTACAATGAGCAGTTCTTC. Residues: CATSREGVRYNEQFF.